These T cell receptor delta chains were read from a single sample in a study of Vδ1+ human thymocytes. TCRdb reran clone calling via CATT on the multiplex PCR reads. The sample contains under 80,000 delta-chain clones, about 35% of which appear only once. Sequenced: Vdelta1+ gamma-delta thymocytes from the thymus. These receptors originate from a boy in the first two years of life who had congenital heart surgery. CDR3s include the opening cysteine and the closing phenylalanine or tryptophan. A D gene is named only where the DNA matches it firmly. Only some rows state a clone size, as once, few, many or a class for expanded clones.

clone_size	v_call	j_call	d_call	cdr3_aa	cdr3_nt
few	TRDV1	TRDJ1	.	CALGELQWRTDKLIF	TGTGCTCTTGGGGAACTCCAGTGGAGGACCGATAAACTCATCTTT
.	TRDV1	TRDJ1	.	CALGELYPLPTGPAGDKSGGDKLIF	TGTGCTCTTGGGGAACTATACCCGCTTCCTACGGGCCCTGCTGGGGATAAGTCGGGGGGCGATAAACTCATCTTT
.	TRDV1	TRDJ1	TRDD3	CALGGHGGYPKADKLIF	TGTGCTCTTGGGGGACATGGGGGATACCCGAAGGCCGATAAACTCATCTTT
.	TRDV1	TRDJ1	TRDD3	CALGEPPENVLLWGRDKLIF	TGTGCTCTTGGGGAACCCCCTGAGAATGTCCTACTCTGGGGGAGAGATAAACTCATCTTT
.	TRDV1	TRDJ1	.	CALGELLPEGDMGKLIF	TGTGCTCTTGGGGAACTGCTTCCTGAGGGGGACATGGGAAAACTCATCTTT
.	TRDV1	TRDJ1	TRDD3	CALGEIPRVILGDTPFTDKLIF	TGTGCTCTTGGGGAAATACCTCGAGTGATACTGGGGGATACCCCGTTCACCGATAAACTCATCTTT
once	TRDV1	TRDJ1	.	CALGALTPIF	TGTGCTCTTGGAGCCCTCACCCCCATCTTT
.	TRDV1	TRDJ1	.	CALGEPRGVYPDKLIF	TGTGCTCTTGGGGAACCTCGGGGTGTGTACCCCGATAAACTCATCTTT
few	TRDV1	TRDJ1	.	CALGTKFPPSGGSYTDKLIF	TGTGCTCTTGGGACAAAGTTCCCCCCGAGTGGGGGGAGTTACACCGATAAACTCATCTTT
.	TRDV1	TRDJ1	.	CALGVQWGSTDKLIF	TGTGCTCTTGGGGTACAGTGGGGGTCAACCGATAAACTCATCTTT
few	TRDV1	TRDJ1	TRDD3	CALGEHTLKLGDWATDKLIF	TGTGCTCTTGGGGAACATACTCTAAAACTGGGGGACTGGGCCACCGATAAACTCATCTTT
.	TRDV1	TRDJ1	TRDD3	CALGETSGVRSYDAIGGYYTDKLIF	TGTGCTCTTGGGGAGACCTCAGGAGTACGGTCCTACGATGCGATCGGGGGATACTACACCGATAAACTCATCTTT
.	TRDV1	TRDJ1	TRDD3	CALGELIFLPLLGDTIIDKLIF	TGTGCTCTTGGGGAACTGATCTTCCTTCCATTACTGGGGGATACAATAATCGATAAACTCATCTTT
.	TRDV1	TRDJ1	.	CALGELVFGAASDKLIF	TGTGCTCTTGGGGAACTCGTCTTCGGGGCTGCGTCCGATAAACTCATCTTT
.	TRDV1	TRDJ1	TRDD3	CALGELGPRRPGYPDKLIF	TGTGCTCTTGGGGAACTTGGGCCTCGTCGTCCGGGATACCCCGATAAACTCATCTTT
few	TRDV1	TRDJ1	TRDD3	CALGGRSLPALLGGSYTDKLIF	TGTGCTCTTGGGGGCCGATCTCTTCCCGCCCTACTGGGGGGATCCTACACCGATAAACTCATCTTT
.	TRDV1	TRDJ1	TRDD2	CALGVPFLGAVRTRRTDKLIF	TGTGCTCTTGGGGTACCCTTCCTCGGGGCAGTACGAACTCGGCGCACCGATAAACTCATCTTT
.	TRDV1	TRDJ1	TRDD3	CALGELRGCSEGSGYAHTDKLIF	TGTGCTCTTGGGGAGCTGCGGGGTTGTTCGGAGGGGAGCGGATACGCCCACACCGATAAACTCATCTTT
.	TRDV1	TRDJ1	.	CALGELLLRWGLPHTDKLIF	TGTGCTCTTGGGGAACTATTGCTGAGGTGGGGGCTACCGCACACCGATAAACTCATCTTT
.	TRDV1	TRDJ1	TRDD3	CALGEGWGLTDKLIF	TGTGCTCTTGGGGAAGGCTGGGGGCTGACCGATAAACTCATCTTT
once	TRDV1	TRDJ1	.	CALGALPANWVPSLYTDKLIF	TGTGCTCTTGGGGCTCTTCCTGCGAACTGGGTTCCTTCTCTTTACACTGATAAACTCATCTTT
few	TRDV1	TRDJ1	TRDD3	CALGELCLPRLAWPGDRCVKLIF	TGTGCTCTTGGGGAACTTTGCCTTCCCCGGCTTGCCTGGCCGGGGGATAGGTGTGTGAAACTCATCTTT
few	TRDV1	TRDJ1	.	CALGEHPGSISPIRGYTDKLIF	TGTGCTCTTGGGGAACACCCTGGGTCGATATCACCTATCCGGGGGTACACCGATAAACTCATCTTT
few	TRDV1	TRDJ1	TRDD3	CALGEFCRSYVVGDISDKLIF	TGTGCTCTTGGGGAATTTTGTCGGTCCTACGTGGTGGGGGATATATCCGATAAACTCATCTTT
.	TRDV1	TRDJ1	TRDD3	CALGELPPGGYKAYTDKLIF	TGTGCTCTTGGGGAACTACCCCCTGGGGGATACAAGGCGTACACCGATAAACTCATCTTT
few	TRDV1	TRDJ1	.	CALGELSYLPPGVKLIF	TGTGCTCTTGGGGAACTTTCCTATCTACCCCCGGGGGTAAAACTCATCTTT
.	TRDV1	TRDJ1	TRDD3	CALGETFTYWGISYTDKLIF	TGTGCTCTTGGGGAAACCTTCACGTACTGGGGGATTTCGTACACCGATAAACTCATCTTT
.	TRDV1	TRDJ1	.	CALGESWGADQLIF	TGTGCTCTTGGGGAAAGTTGGGGTGCCGATCAACTCATCTTT
.	TRDV1	TRDJ1	.	CALGIPTPVLRLGKRRDKLIF	TGTGCTCTTGGGATCCCCACCCCGGTCCTACGGCTGGGGAAAAGGAGAGATAAACTCATCTTT
few	TRDV2	TRDJ1	.	CACDTHPATLGGKLIF	TGTGCCTGTGACACCCATCCCGCTACCCTCGGCGGTAAACTCATCTTT
few	TRDV1	TRDJ1	.	CALGERSEGSGKLIF	TGTGCTCTTGGGGAACGTTCCGAGGGGTCCGGTAAACTCATCTTT
.	TRDV1	TRDJ1	TRDD3	CALGELGDTRPYTDKLIF	TGTGCTCTTGGGGAACTTGGGGATACGCGGCCATACACCGATAAACTCATCTTT
.	TRDV1	TRDJ1	.	CALARDPHTDKLIF	TGTGCTCTTGCAAGGGATCCACACACCGATAAACTCATCTTT
few	TRDV1	TRDJ1	TRDD3	CALGEANSKTRGGYAYTDKPIF	TGTGCTCTTGGGGAAGCAAACTCAAAAACTCGTGGGGGATACGCGTACACCGATAAACCCATCTTT
.	TRDV1	TRDJ1	.	CALGELTKGLGIFSYVSTRYWDTDKLIF	TGTGCTCTTGGGGAACTAACCAAAGGTCTCGGGATTTTTTCCTACGTCTCTACTCGGTACTGGGACACCGATAAACTCATCTTT
.	TRDV1	TRDJ1	.	CALGHALPTRAGGGFITDKLIF	TGTGCTCTTGGGCACGCCCTGCCAACTCGGGCCGGGGGTGGTTTTATCACCGATAAACTCATCTTT
.	TRDV1	TRDJ1	TRDD3	CALGEWSYYAGGLILDDKLIF	TGTGCTCTTGGGGAGTGGTCCTACTATGCTGGGGGACTCATCCTAGATGATAAACTCATCTTT
.	TRDV1	TRDJ1	.	CALLWGSRYTDKLIF	TGTGCTCTATTGTGGGGGTCAAGGTACACCGATAAACTCATCTTT
.	TRDV1	TRDJ1	.	CALGEPRGGVPSLLPYTDKLIF	TGTGCTCTTGGGGAACCGCGGGGCGGTGTGCCTTCCCTTTTACCGTACACCGATAAACTCATCTTT
.	TRDV1	TRDJ1	TRDD3	CALGESIGEDGLGERLVDTDKLIF	TGTGCTCTTGGGGAAAGTATCGGGGAAGACGGACTGGGGGAACGTCTTGTGGACACCGATAAACTCATCTTT
few	TRDV1	TRDJ1	TRDD3	CALGELPFLLGDYTDKLIF	TGTGCTCTTGGGGAACTCCCATTCCTACTGGGGGATTACACCGATAAACTCATCTTT
few	TRDV1	TRDJ1	TRDD3	CALGIHGVLRGMKTDKLIF	TGTGCTCTTGGGATACACGGCGTACTTCGGGGGATGAAAACCGATAAACTCATCTTT
.	TRDV1	TRDJ1	TRDD3	CALGVQNGGIRVYTDKLIF	TGTGCTCTTGGGGTTCAAAACGGGGGGATACGAGTTTACACCGATAAACTCATCTTT
.	TRDV1	TRDJ1	TRDD3	CALGNPEAWGMIEVPYTDKLIF	TGTGCTCTTGGGAACCCGGAGGCCTGGGGGATGATAGAGGTCCCGTACACCGATAAACTCATCTTT
few	TRDV1	TRDJ1	TRDD3	CALGVGILRPSTGGSYTDKLIF	TGTGCTCTTGGGGTAGGGATCCTACGCCCTTCTACTGGGGGATCCTACACCGATAAACTCATCTTT
many	TRDV2	TRDJ1	.	CACDRVDNTDKLIF	TGTGCCTGTGACAGGGTAGATAACACCGATAAACTCATCTTT
few	TRDV1	TRDJ1	TRDD3	CALGELLGVSPKFFTDKLIF	TGTGCTCTTGGGGAATTACTGGGGGTGAGCCCCAAATTTTTCACCGATAAACTCATCTTT
few	TRDV1	TRDJ1	.	CALGGTWATRRWKADKLIF	TGTGCTCTTGGGGGGACCTGGGCTACGAGGCGATGGAAGGCCGATAAACTCATCTTT
few	TRDV1	TRDJ1	TRDD3	CALGELPTTGGYGYTDKLIF	TGTGCTCTTGGGGAACTCCCTACTACTGGGGGATACGGGTACACCGATAAACTCATCTTT
.	TRDV1	TRDJ1	TRDD3	CALGELRGLDWGTDDKLIF	TGTGCTCTTGGGGAACTTCGCGGACTCGACTGGGGGACAGACGATAAACTCATCTTT
few	TRDV1	TRDJ1	.	CALGRIPLLLRGWGVPYTDKLIF	TGTGCTCTTGGGAGAATCCCCCTCCTCCTACGTGGGTGGGGGGTTCCGTACACCGATAAACTCATCTTT
.	TRDV1	TRDJ1	.	CALGSTTAPRGNTVYTDKLIF	TGTGCTCTTGGGTCAACCACGGCTCCGAGGGGAAATACCGTGTACACCGATAAACTCATCTTT
.	TRDV1	TRDJ1	TRDD3	CALGGHYNPPKFLLGGPKYTDKLIF	TGTGCTCTTGGGGGCCACTACAACCCGCCGAAGTTCTTACTGGGGGGACCGAAGTACACCGATAAACTCATCTTT
.	TRDV1	TRDJ1	.	CALGELGAPTDKLIF	TGTGCTCTTGGGGAACTTGGGGCCCCCACCGATAAACTCATCTTT
.	TRDV1	TRDJ1	.	CALGEQSGCDKLIF	TGTGCTCTTGGGGAACAAAGCGGGTGCGATAAACTCATCTTT
.	TRDV1	TRDJ1	TRDD2	CALGDPPFLLAGLAGKLIF	TGTGCTCTTGGGGACCCCCCTTTCCTACTTGCTGGGCTGGCCGGTAAGCTCATCTTT
.	TRDV1	TRDJ1	TRDD3	CALGATGGYKGKLIF	TGTGCTCTTGGTGCTACTGGGGGATACAAGGGTAAACTCATCTTT
few	TRDV1	TRDJ1	.	CALGERFRPPSDKLIF	TGTGCTCTTGGGGAACGCTTCCGCCCCCCATCCGATAAACTCATCTTT
.	TRDV1	TRDJ1	TRDD3	CALGEGRSEGDAKLIF	TGTGCTCTTGGGGAAGGGAGGAGTGAGGGGGATGCCAAACTCATCTTT
.	TRDV1	TRDJ1	TRDD3	CALGEVGKGDRATDKLIF	TGTGCTCTTGGGGAAGTGGGAAAAGGGGATAGAGCGACCGATAAACTCATCTTT